These T cell receptor beta chains were read from a single sample in a study of multiple sclerosis patients with progressive multifocal leukoencephalopathy. The assay was immunoSEQ multiplex PCR, and TCRdb's table has in-frame clones only and misses some. Here the sample spans fewer than 40,000 clones, 80% to 95% being singletons. Sequenced input: PBMCs. These TCRs come from a man aged 30 to 39 with multiple sclerosis. The CDR3 runs from the conserved cysteine through the conserved F or W. Fields, in order: CDR3 DNA, CDR3 protein, V gene, CDR3 length, D gene, J gene. The D gene is left open where the match is weak.

cdr3_nt: TGCGCCAGCAGCTGGGGGACGACAGAGACCCAGTACTTC
cdr3_aa: CASSWGTTETQYF
v_call: TRBV5-1
cdr3_length: 13
d_call: NA
j_call: TRBJ2-5

cdr3_nt: TGTGCCAGCAGTTCCCTTGGACGGGCTTCCTCCTACGAGCAGTACTTC
cdr3_aa: CASSSLGRASSYEQYF
v_call: TRBV6-5
cdr3_length: 16
d_call: NA
j_call: TRBJ2-7

cdr3_nt: TGTGCCAGCAGCTTAGAGGTCCGTCCGGGTCAGCCCCAGCATTTT
cdr3_aa: CASSLEVRPGQPQHF
v_call: TRBV7-2
cdr3_length: 15
d_call: NA
j_call: TRBJ1-5

cdr3_nt: TGCGCCAGCAGCCAAGATACGGGCGTCTACTATGGCTACACCTTC
cdr3_aa: CASSQDTGVYYGYTF
v_call: TRBV4-3
cdr3_length: 15
d_call: NA
j_call: TRBJ1-2

cdr3_nt: TGCAGCGTCCGCGAGGCGGGAGGGCCCGGAGTCAGTGAGCAGTTCTTC
cdr3_aa: CSVREAGGPGVSEQFF
v_call: TRBV29-1
cdr3_length: 16
d_call: TRBD2
j_call: TRBJ2-1

cdr3_nt: TGCAGCGTTGAGTACAGCCGGGGAGCTTTCTTT
cdr3_aa: CSVEYSRGAFF
v_call: TRBV29-1
cdr3_length: 11
d_call: NA
j_call: TRBJ1-1

cdr3_nt: TGTGCCAGCAGCTCGCCGAAGACTTACAATGAGCAGTTCTTC
cdr3_aa: CASSSPKTYNEQFF
v_call: TRBV11-2
cdr3_length: 14
d_call: NA
j_call: TRBJ2-1

cdr3_nt: TGTGCCAGCAGTTTTGTCGGCGTCTATAATTCACCCCTCCACTTT
cdr3_aa: CASSFVGVYNSPLHF
v_call: TRBV27
cdr3_length: 15
d_call: NA
j_call: TRBJ1-6

cdr3_nt: TGCGCCAGCAGCCAATTCGGGACCTTCACAGATACGCAGTATTTT
cdr3_aa: CASSQFGTFTDTQYF
v_call: TRBV4-1
cdr3_length: 15
d_call: NA
j_call: TRBJ2-3

cdr3_nt: TGTGCCAGCAGCGTAGAAATGGGCGCGGAAAAACTGTTTTTT
cdr3_aa: CASSVEMGAEKLFF
v_call: TRBV9
cdr3_length: 14
d_call: NA
j_call: TRBJ1-4

cdr3_nt: TGTGCCAGCAGCTTAAGCGGAGATAGCAATCAGCCCCAGCATTTT
cdr3_aa: CASSLSGDSNQPQHF
v_call: TRBV11-2
cdr3_length: 15
d_call: NA
j_call: TRBJ1-5

cdr3_nt: TGCGCCAGCAGCCCTAAATGGGCTGACCGCGGGCAGTTCTTC
cdr3_aa: CASSPKWADRGQFF
v_call: TRBV4-3
cdr3_length: 14
d_call: NA
j_call: TRBJ2-1

cdr3_nt: TGTGCCAGCAGCTTCCCTCATCAGGGGATCACTGAAGCTTTCTTT
cdr3_aa: CASSFPHQGITEAFF
v_call: TRBV7-9
cdr3_length: 15
d_call: NA
j_call: TRBJ1-1

cdr3_nt: TGTGCCAGTAGTATTGGGGCAGGGCGAGGCTACACCTTC
cdr3_aa: CASSIGAGRGYTF
v_call: TRBV19
cdr3_length: 13
d_call: NA
j_call: TRBJ1-2

cdr3_nt: TGTGCCAGCAGGGTTCTAGCGGGAGATTCCTACGAGCAGTACTTC
cdr3_aa: CASRVLAGDSYEQYF
v_call: TRBV2
cdr3_length: 15
d_call: TRBD2
j_call: TRBJ2-7

cdr3_nt: TGTGCCAGCAGCTCCGAGGGAGAGACCCAGTACTTC
cdr3_aa: CASSSEGETQYF
v_call: TRBV7-9
cdr3_length: 12
d_call: NA
j_call: TRBJ2-5

cdr3_nt: TGTGCCAGTAGTCTCGACCGGGACTACCGTAAGGAGCCCCAGCATTTT
cdr3_aa: CASSLDRDYRKEPQHF
v_call: TRBV19
cdr3_length: 16
d_call: NA
j_call: TRBJ1-5

cdr3_nt: TGTGCCAGCAGCTTGGCCACAGGGGGGCGCTACACCTTC
cdr3_aa: CASSLATGGRYTF
v_call: TRBV5-6
cdr3_length: 13
d_call: TRBD1
j_call: TRBJ1-2

cdr3_nt: TGTGCCAGCAGCCTTGGACAGGGGAGGCTTAACTATGGCTACACCTTC
cdr3_aa: CASSLGQGRLNYGYTF
v_call: TRBV7-2
cdr3_length: 16
d_call: TRBD1
j_call: TRBJ1-2